This TCR beta chain was sequenced for a study of T-cell memory formation after mild COVID-19. Study-wide results and limits: The study found balanced CD4/CD8 in clones contracting day 15 to 85 and a CD4+ lean in later expanders.

A note on this clonotype: Its cognate antigen is unknown. The junction differs from germline at one of its ends, possibly a read error.

TCRdb re-analysed the 5' RACE reads in MiXCR, keeping a single row per CDR3 protein. The sample holds about 110,000 distinct CDR3 sequences, approximately 15% seen once. The CDR3 covers 15 residues. The germline V gene encodes CDR1 KGHDR and CDR2 SFDVKD. The clonotype comes from an adult woman who had mild COVID-19 (a few samples of this study predate the infection). Cell type and time point are not known. Sequenced material: PBMCs or a T cell subset sorted from them (not recorded which). The J gene is TRBJ2-1, the V gene TRBV24-1, with 8 bases identical to TRBD2. This CDR3 reads CATRDSTSGLNEQFF. The CDR3 bases are TGTGCCACCAGGGATTCCACTAGCGGACTCAATGAGCAGTTCTTC.